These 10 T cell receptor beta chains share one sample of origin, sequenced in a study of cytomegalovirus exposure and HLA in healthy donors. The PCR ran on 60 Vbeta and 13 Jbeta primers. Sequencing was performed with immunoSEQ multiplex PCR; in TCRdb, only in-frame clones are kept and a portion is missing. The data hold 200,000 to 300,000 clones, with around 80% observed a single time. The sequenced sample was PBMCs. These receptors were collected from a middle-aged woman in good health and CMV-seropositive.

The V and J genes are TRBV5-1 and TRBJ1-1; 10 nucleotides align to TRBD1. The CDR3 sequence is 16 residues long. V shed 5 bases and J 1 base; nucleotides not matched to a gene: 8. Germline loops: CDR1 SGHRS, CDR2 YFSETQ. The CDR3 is CASRVGTGAPNTEAFF. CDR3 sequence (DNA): TGCGCCAGCAGGGTTGGGACAGGGGCTCCGAACACTGAAGCTTTCTTT.

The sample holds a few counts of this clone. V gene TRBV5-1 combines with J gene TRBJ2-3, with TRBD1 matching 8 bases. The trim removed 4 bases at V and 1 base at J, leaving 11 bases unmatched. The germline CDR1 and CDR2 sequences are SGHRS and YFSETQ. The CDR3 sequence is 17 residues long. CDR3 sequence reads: CASSRTGQGPRTDTQYF. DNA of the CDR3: TGCGCCAGCAGCCGGACAGGACAGGGTCCCCGCACAGATACGCAGTATTTT.

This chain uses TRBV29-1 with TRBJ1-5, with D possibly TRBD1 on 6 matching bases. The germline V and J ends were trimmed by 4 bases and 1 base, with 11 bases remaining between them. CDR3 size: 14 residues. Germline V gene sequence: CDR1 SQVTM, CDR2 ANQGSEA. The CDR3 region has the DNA TGCAGCGTTGCTTTAGGGACAAGCAATCAGCCCCAGCATTTT. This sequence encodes CSVALGTSNQPQHF.

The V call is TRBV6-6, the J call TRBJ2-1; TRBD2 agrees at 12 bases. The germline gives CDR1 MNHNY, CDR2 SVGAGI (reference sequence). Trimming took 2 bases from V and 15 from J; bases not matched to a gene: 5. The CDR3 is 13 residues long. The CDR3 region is CASSYETSGSSFF. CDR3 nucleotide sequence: TGTGCCAGCAGTTACGAGACTAGCGGGAGTTCGTTCTTC.

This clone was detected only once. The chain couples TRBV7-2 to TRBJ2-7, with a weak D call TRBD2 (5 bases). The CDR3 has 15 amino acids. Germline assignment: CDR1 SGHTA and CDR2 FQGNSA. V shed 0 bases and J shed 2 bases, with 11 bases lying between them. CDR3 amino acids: CASSLAPGNPYEQYF. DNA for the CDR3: TGTGCCAGCAGCTTAGCCCCGGGGAACCCCTACGAGCAGTACTTC. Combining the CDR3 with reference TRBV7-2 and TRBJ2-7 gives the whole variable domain GAGVSQSPSNKVTEKGKDVELRCDPISGHTALYWYRQSLGQGLEFLIYFQGNSAPDKSGLPSDRFSAERTGGSVSTLTIQRTQQEDSAVYLCASSLAPGNPYEQYFGPGTRLTVT.

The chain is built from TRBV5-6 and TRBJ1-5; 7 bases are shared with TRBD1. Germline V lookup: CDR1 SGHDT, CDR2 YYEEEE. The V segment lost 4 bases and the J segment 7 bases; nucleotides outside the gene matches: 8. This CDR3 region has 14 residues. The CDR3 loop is CASSLIGGRQPQHF. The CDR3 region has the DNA TGTGCCAGCAGCCTCATAGGGGGCAGGCAGCCCCAGCATTTT.

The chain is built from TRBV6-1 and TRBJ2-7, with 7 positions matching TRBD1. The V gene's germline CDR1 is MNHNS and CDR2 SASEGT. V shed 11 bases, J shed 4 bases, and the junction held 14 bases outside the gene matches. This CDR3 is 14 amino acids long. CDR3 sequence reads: CASQGAGGVYEQYF. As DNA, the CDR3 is TGTGCCTCCCAAGGGGCAGGGGGTGTGTACGAGCAGTACTTC.

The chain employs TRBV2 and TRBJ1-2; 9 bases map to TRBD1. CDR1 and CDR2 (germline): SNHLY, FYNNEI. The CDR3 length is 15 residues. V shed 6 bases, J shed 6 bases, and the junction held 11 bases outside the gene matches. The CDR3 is CASRAGPTGGDGYTF. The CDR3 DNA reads TGTGCCAGCAGGGCTGGACCGACAGGGGGGGATGGCTACACCTTC.

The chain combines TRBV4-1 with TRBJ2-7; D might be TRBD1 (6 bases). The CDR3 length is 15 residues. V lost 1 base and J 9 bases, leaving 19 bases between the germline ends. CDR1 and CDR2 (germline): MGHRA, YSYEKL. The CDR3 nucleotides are TGCGCCAGCAGCCAAGGGGGGCTCGGGTCTCTGTCGCAGTACTTC. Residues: CASSQGGLGSLSQYF.

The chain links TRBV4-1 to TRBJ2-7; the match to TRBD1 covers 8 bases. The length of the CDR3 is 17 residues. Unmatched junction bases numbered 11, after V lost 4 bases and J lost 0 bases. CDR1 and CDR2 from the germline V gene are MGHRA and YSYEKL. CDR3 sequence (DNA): TGCGCCAGCAGCCCGCAATCGAGGACAGGGATCTCCTACGAGCAGTACTTC. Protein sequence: CASSPQSRTGISYEQYF.